This T cell receptor beta chain emerged from a study of early T cells in non-severe SARS-CoV-2 infection. TCRdb called the 5' RACE reads again in MiXCR, with one record for every CDR3 protein. The profile shows some 57,000 distinct CDR3 sequences, about 5.6% of them singletons. This clonotype was seen ten or more times. CDR3 length equals 19 residues. This sequence was found in an adult who was a healthcare worker with PCR-confirmed SARS-CoV-2 infection or an uninfected control (not recorded which). What was sequenced was whole blood. The chain combines TRBV21-1 with TRBJ1-5; the table's D call TRBD1 went unverified against the DNA. TRBV21-1 is flagged as a pseudogene. The CDR3 region has the DNA TGTGCCAGCAGCCCCCGATGGTGGGACAGGGCAATTGGCAATCAGCCCCAGCATTTT. It is translated as CASSPRWWDRAIGNQPQHF.